This entry lists 23 T cell receptor beta chains sequenced from one sample in a study of OX40 agonist ivuxolimab in advanced cancers. Clones were sequenced by immunoSEQ multiplex PCR, and TCRdb holds only the in-frame ones, with some missing. This sample yields over 65,000 clones, of which roughly 86% are seen a single time; 6.5% belongs to the top ten. The material was CD4+ or CD8+ T cells sorted from blood, obtained in a trial of the OX40 agonist ivuxolimab. These receptors were collected from an adult with an advanced solid tumor such as melanoma, head and neck, liver or kidney cancer.

This clone turned up a few times. The gene calls are TRBV5-1 and TRBJ2-5; TRBD2 matches 10 bases. The CDR3 extends over 16 amino acids. The V gene's germline CDR1 is SGHRS and CDR2 YFSETQ. With 1 base clipped from V and 6 bases from J, the junction kept 9 bases outside the gene matches. The CDR3: CASSLSSGGAGKTQYF. Written as DNA, the CDR3 is TGCGCCAGCAGCTTGTCCAGCGGGGGGGCCGGTAAGACCCAGTACTTC.

The J gene is TRBJ1-3, the V gene TRBV27, with D perhaps matching TRBD1 (5 bases). Germline V gene data show CDR1 as MNHEY and CDR2 as SMNVEV (reference sequence). This CDR3 comprises 15 residues. Trimming cost V 2 bases and J 0 bases, with 8 bases left between them. The CDR3 DNA is TGTGCCAGCAGTTTAAGTCAGGGCTCTGGAAACACCATATATTTT. Translation: CASSLSQGSGNTIYF.

This clone was seen only once. The rearrangement links TRBV7-3 to TRBJ1-4, with D maybe TRBD1 (6 bases). Trimming shortened V by 4 bases and J by 10 bases, and 34 bases separated the two germline ends. The CDR3 contains 20 residues. Germline values: CDR1 SGHTA, CDR2 FQGTGA. The CDR3 is CASSSVFRGFRGAVSRKLFF. The CDR3 DNA reads TGTGCCAGCAGCTCAGTTTTTCGTGGGTTTCGGGGGGCGGTTTCTCGAAAACTGTTTTTT. The entire variable domain, with the rest obtained from reference TRBV7-3 and TRBJ1-4, is as follows: GAGVSQTPSNKVTEKGKYVELRCDPISGHTALYWYRQSLGQGPEFLIYFQGTGAADDSGLPNDRFFAVRPEGSVSTLKIQRTERGDSAVYLCASSSVFRGFRGAVSRKLFFGSGTQLSVL.

This clone showed up just once. V usage is TRBV19 and J usage is TRBJ2-1, with unresolved D. This CDR3 has 14 amino acids. Germline values: CDR1 LNHDA, CDR2 SQIVND (reference sequence). The ends were cut back, 5 bases at V and 9 bases at J, with 17 bases in the middle. CDR3 residues: CASSGPLGFGEQFF. In DNA form, the CDR3 reads TGTGCCAGTAGTGGGCCGCTTGGTTTCGGTGAGCAGTTCTTC.

J is TRBJ1-4 and V is TRBV7-9; D call uncertain. With 5 bases removed from V and 4 bases from J, the gap between germline ends came to 17 bases. The CDR3 is made up of 16 amino acids. Germline V lookup: CDR1 SEHNR, CDR2 FQNEAQ (reference sequence). The CDR3 DNA sequence: TGTGCCAGCAGCGTTGCCCTCTGGGCCCTTAATGAAAAACTGTTTTTT. Protein product: CASSVALWALNEKLFF. The entire variable domain, with the rest obtained from reference TRBV7-9 and TRBJ1-4, is as follows: DTGVSQNPRHKITKRGQNVTFRCDPISEHNRLYWYRQTLGQGPEFLTYFQNEAQLEKSRLLSDRFSAERPKGSFSTLEIQRTEQGDSAMYLCASSVALWALNEKLFFGSGTQLSVL.

V and J are TRBV30 and TRBJ2-1; possible D gene TRBD2, 6 bases. The CDR3 sequence is 15 residues long. The V gene's germline CDR1 is GTSNPN and CDR2 SVGIG (reference sequence). V was trimmed by 1 base and J by 7 bases, leaving 17 bases between them. CDR3 loop: CAWSASALSGNEQFF. CDR3 coding DNA: TGTGCCTGGAGTGCTAGCGCCCTTAGTGGGAATGAGCAGTTCTTC.

V and J are TRBV7-9 and TRBJ1-1, with 7 positions matching TRBD1. Germline V lookup: CDR1 SEHNR, CDR2 FQNEAQ (reference sequence). The V segment lost 5 bases and the J segment 1 base; nucleotides outside the gene matches: 4. The CDR3 runs to 14 residues. DNA for the CDR3: TGTGCCAGCAGCCTCGGGACAGCGAACACTGAAGCTTTCTTT. Protein: CASSLGTANTEAFF. Drawing the rest from reference TRBV7-9 and TRBJ1-1, the complete variable domain is DTGVSQNPRHKITKRGQNVTFRCDPISEHNRLYWYRQTLGQGPEFLTYFQNEAQLEKSRLLSDRFSAERPKGSFSTLEIQRTEQGDSAMYLCASSLGTANTEAFFGQGTRLTVV.

The CDR3 reads CASSQDFLETQYF. CDR3 bases: TGCGCCAGCAGCCAAGATTTTTTGGAGACCCAGTACTTC. The chain couples TRBV4-1 to TRBJ2-5; D is undetermined. V lost 0 bases to trimming and J lost 5 bases, with 7 bases between them. This CDR3 is built from 13 residues. CDR1 and CDR2 (germline): MGHRA, YSYEKL.

This clone was observed a single time. The chain employs TRBV5-1 and TRBJ1-1, with 7 bases fitting TRBD1. The CDR3 totals 14 residues. The V gene's germline CDR1 is SGHRS and CDR2 YFSETQ. The V segment lost 3 bases and the J segment 11 bases; nucleotides outside the gene matches: 13. The CDR3 loop is CASSSDNLGTVAFF. CDR3 bases: TGCGCCAGCAGCTCCGATAACCTCGGGACAGTCGCTTTCTTT.

This clone was detected only once. The gene calls are TRBV4-2 and TRBJ1-1; D not certain. The CDR3 totals 17 residues. Germline CDR1 is LGHNA and CDR2 is YNFKEQ. V was shortened by 2 bases and J by 0 bases, with 16 bases between the two germline ends. Here the CDR3 DNA reads TGTGCCAGCAGCCAATCCCTCGGCCTGGGTTTGAACACTGAAGCTTTCTTT. This sequence encodes CASSQSLGLGLNTEAFF.

The chain joins TRBV30 to TRBJ1-3, with D possibly TRBD1 on 5 matching bases. Germline-derived CDR1 and CDR2 are GTSNPN and SVGIG (reference sequence). The CDR3 totals 16 residues. Trimming left V 2 bases short and J 0 bases short, with 14 bases between. CDR3 sequence: CAWSKGPLRSGNTIYF. The CDR3 nucleotides are TGTGCCTGGAGTAAGGGACCTCTACGCTCTGGAAACACCATATATTTT. The full variable domain, in which reference TRBV30 and TRBJ1-3 provide the parts outside the CDR3, is SQTIHQWPATLVQPVGSPLSLECTVEGTSNPNLYWYRQAAGRGLQLLFYSVGIGQISSEVPQNLSASRPQDRQFILSSKKLLLSDSGFYLCAWSKGPLRSGNTIYFGEGSWLTVV.

The chain has TRBV19 and TRBJ1-3; no definite D call. The CDR3 totals 16 residues. Per the germline V gene, CDR1 is LNHDA and CDR2 is SQIVND (reference sequence). The germline V and J ends were trimmed by 3 bases and 0 bases, with 12 bases remaining between them. The CDR3: CASSIRDYFSGNTIYF. CDR3 DNA: TGTGCCAGTAGTATCCGGGATTACTTCTCTGGAAACACCATATATTTT.

A remark on this clone: The junction shows a germline mismatch at one end, possibly a read error. This sequence joins TRBV7-9 and TRBJ2-5; 7 bases match TRBD2. CDR1 and CDR2 from the germline V gene are SEHNR and FQNEAQ (reference sequence). CDR3 length: 11 residues. CDR3 amino acids: CASSLAGFEYF. The CDR3 nucleotides are TGTGCCAGCAGTTTAGCGGGTTTTGAGTACTTC.

This rearrangement joins TRBV18 to TRBJ2-7; 9 bases match TRBD1. From germline, CDR1 is KGHSH and CDR2 LQKENI. V trimming: 6 bases; J trimming: 4 bases; junction bases outside the gene matches: 10. The CDR3 contains 15 residues. The CDR3 loop is CASSPGDRERYEQYF. As DNA, the CDR3 is TGTGCCAGCTCGCCTGGGGACAGGGAACGGTACGAGCAGTACTTC.

This chain joins TRBV6-5 and TRBJ1-4; 11 positions agree with TRBD1. The trim removed 9 bases at V and 8 bases at J, leaving 2 bases unmatched. Germline V lookup: CDR1 MNHEY, CDR2 SVGAGI. This CDR3 has 12 amino acids. The CDR3 loop reads CASRTGGEKLFF. The CDR3 region has the DNA TGTGCCAGTCGGACAGGGGGCGAAAAACTGTTTTTT.

CDR3 sequence (DNA): TGTGCCAGCAGCGTAGGAAAGGCCCCACAAGAGACCCAGTACTTC. Translation gives CASSVGKAPQETQYF. This chain uses TRBV9 with TRBJ2-5; D remains unclear. Per the germline V gene, CDR1 is SGDLS and CDR2 is YYNGEE. Trimming took 0 bases from V and 2 from J, leaving 11 bases between them. The CDR3 consists of 15 residues.

The J gene is TRBJ2-5, the V gene TRBV18; no definite D call. This CDR3 comprises 12 residues. V was trimmed by 2 bases and J by 3 bases, leaving 4 bases between them. Germline-derived CDR1 and CDR2 are KGHSH and LQKENI. The CDR3 nucleotides are TGTGCCAGCTCACCATGGAAAGAGACCCAGTACTTC. Encoded protein: CASSPWKETQYF.

The chain couples TRBV30 to TRBJ1-2; a weak D match, TRBD1 (6 bases). CDR1 and CDR2 (germline): GTSNPN, SVGIG (reference sequence). There are 15 residues in the CDR3. Trimming pared 0 bases from V and 4 bases from J, leaving 15 bases between. The CDR3 DNA follows: TGTGCCTGGAGTGTACCGGGGGGGCAGACCTATGGCTACACCTTC. Translating gives CAWSVPGGQTYGYTF.

The V and J genes are TRBV27 and TRBJ1-1; no clear D. Germline-derived CDR1 and CDR2 are MNHEY and SMNVEV (reference sequence). This CDR3 is built from 15 residues. V was cut by 5 bases and J by 4 bases, with 17 bases left in between. CDR3: CASSPPEGRRTEAFF. The CDR3 bases are TGTGCCAGCAGTCCCCCGGAAGGGCGGCGCACTGAAGCTTTCTTT.

This clone was observed a single time. This chain links TRBV13 with TRBJ1-6; no clear D gene. V gave up 2 bases and J gave up 1 base, with 6 bases separating them. This CDR3 has 15 residues. From germline, CDR1 is PRHDT and CDR2 FYEKMQ (reference sequence). CDR3 coding DNA: TGTGCCAGCAGCTTAAGGACGTCCTATAATTCACCCCTCCACTTT. It specifies CASSLRTSYNSPLHF. Complete variable domain (other parts from reference TRBV13 and TRBJ1-6): AAGVIQSPRHLIKEKRETATLKCYPIPRHDTVYWYQQGPGQDPQFLISFYEKMQSDKGSIPDRFSAQQFSDYHSELNMSSLELGDSALYFCASSLRTSYNSPLHFGNGTRLTVT.

A note on this clone: One junction end does not reproduce the germline sequence, and a read error may be involved. The chain couples TRBV6-5 to TRBJ1-2; D is possibly TRBD1 (5 bases). Germline CDR1 and CDR2: MNHEY and SVGAGI. The CDR3 is 13 amino acids. DNA of the CDR3: TGTGCCAGCAGTGACTCGGGACCCTATGGCTACACCTTC. Translated: CASSDSGPYGYTF.

The chain uses TRBV6-5 and TRBJ1-4; possibly TRBD1 for D (5 bases). V lost 5 bases to trimming and J lost 4 bases, with 14 bases between them. This CDR3 contains 15 residues. Germline V CDR1 and CDR2: MNHEY, SVGAGI. As DNA, the CDR3 is TGTGCCAGCAGTCCACGACAGTTTTATAATGAAAAACTGTTTTTT. Protein product: CASSPRQFYNEKLFF.

The chain carries TRBV4-2 and TRBJ2-1, with TRBD1 matching over 7 bases. Losses at the gene ends were 3 bases for V and 3 bases for J; bases not matched to a gene: 5. Per germline, CDR1 LGHNA and CDR2 YNFKEQ. This CDR3 comprises 15 residues. CDR3 amino acids: CASSQPGQSYNEQFF. CDR3 nucleotides: TGTGCCAGCAGCCAGCCGGGACAGAGCTACAATGAGCAGTTCTTC.